These 30 T cell receptor beta chains were all obtained from the same sample, sequenced in a study of CD8+ T cells in alopecia areata. Once RNA had been extracted, it was reverse transcribed into cDNA to act as the sequencing template. Assay used: immunoSEQ multiplex PCR; TCRdb lists only in-frame clones, some missing. The profile shows about 150,000 clones, about 59% of them singletons. Regarding treatment: oral pan-JAK inhibitor, 5-10 mg twice daily. The sequences come from CD8+ T cells sorted from blood, collected at week 4, from a patient treated with tofacitinib. All receptors derive from a human donor with alopecia areata.

V is TRBV5-4 and J is TRBJ1-2; a weak D match, TRBD1 (5 bases). V was trimmed by 4 bases and J by 8 bases, leaving 18 bases between them. Germline CDR1 reads SGHNT; CDR2 reads YYREEE (reference sequence). The CDR3 consists of 14 residues. CDR3 protein: CASSHTGTTNGYTF. CDR3 nucleotide sequence: TGTGCCAGCAGCCACACCGGGACGACTAACGGCTACACCTTC.

Comments on this clone: The junction does not match germline at one end; this may be a read error. The gene calls are TRBV9 and TRBJ2-5; D not certain. This CDR3 region has 13 residues. The germline V gene has CDR1 SGDLS and CDR2 YYNGEE. The CDR3 nucleotides are TGTGCCAGCAGCGTAGCGGACCAGGAGACCCAGTACTTC. Its protein product is CASSVADQETQYF.

This chain joins TRBV5-1 and TRBJ2-1, with 9 bases that match TRBD1. This CDR3 has 15 amino acids. After removal of 6 bases from V and 8 bases from J, the junction contained 12 bases not matched to a gene. The germline gives CDR1 SGHRS, CDR2 YFSETQ. The CDR3 region has the DNA TGCGCCAGCAACGTGGGGACAGGGAAGAGTCATGAGCAGTTCTTC. Its protein product is CASNVGTGKSHEQFF. Based on the CDR3 plus reference TRBV5-1 and TRBJ2-1, the full variable domain is KAGVTQTPRYLIKTRGQQVTLSCSPISGHRSVSWYQQTPGQGLQFLFEYFSETQRNKGNFPGRFSGRQFSNSRSEMNVSTLELGDSALYLCASNVGTGKSHEQFFGPGTRLTVL.

The rearrangement joins TRBV27 to TRBJ2-5, with D possibly TRBD2 on 7 matching bases. The V end lost 4 bases, the J end lost 1 base, and 13 bases lay between the germline ends. There are 15 residues in the CDR3. Germline CDR1 is MNHEY and CDR2 is SMNVEV (reference sequence). In DNA form, the CDR3 reads TGTGCCAGCAGTTCGAGAGGGGGGGGCCAAGAGACCCAGTACTTC. This sequence encodes CASSSRGGGQETQYF.

In the case of this clone: Other DNA variants within this sample encode the same CDR3. The chain is built from TRBV6-5 and TRBJ2-3; 9 nucleotides match TRBD2. CDR1 is MNHEY and CDR2 is SVGAGI in the germline V gene. The CDR3 is made up of 14 amino acids. V was clipped by 2 bases and J by 3 bases; unmatched bases: 0. CDR3 DNA: TGTGCCAGCAGTTACCTAGCGGGGACAGATACGCAGTATTTT. Its protein is CASSYLAGTDTQYF.

The chain uses TRBV5-1 and TRBJ1-4; D is possibly TRBD1 (6 bases). Trimming removed 4 bases from V and 5 bases from J, with 15 bases in between. Germline CDR1 SGHRS, CDR2 YFSETQ. This CDR3 region has 15 residues. The CDR3 here is CASSLTGFPNEKLFF. The CDR3 DNA is TGCGCCAGCAGCCTCACAGGGTTCCCAAATGAAAAACTGTTTTTT.

The chain uses TRBV6-5 and TRBJ1-1; D is unclear. Between the trimmed V and J ends, which lost 6 bases and 0 bases, there was a span of 14 bases. Germline assignment: CDR1 MNHEY and CDR2 SVGAGI. This CDR3 has 15 amino acids. This chain's CDR3 is CASRTMRQMNTEAFF. The CDR3 coding sequence is TGTGCCAGCAGAACTATGAGACAAATGAACACTGAAGCTTTCTTT.

The rearrangement joins TRBV10-3 to TRBJ2-5, with D possibly TRBD2 on 6 matching bases. This CDR3 is built from 13 residues. CDR1 is ENHRY and CDR2 is SYGVKD in the germline V gene. Deletions cut 0 bases from V and 13 bases from J, with 15 bases between. In DNA, the CDR3 is TGTGCCATCAGTGAGTCCAGATCGGACTACGCGTACTTC. Amino acids: CAISESRSDYAYF.

V usage is TRBV5-6 and J usage is TRBJ2-3; D is uncertain. Germline CDR1 is SGHDT and CDR2 is YYEEEE. This CDR3 is 12 amino acids long. V shed 4 bases and J shed 5 bases, with 8 bases lying between them. The CDR3 protein is CASSAEGDTQYF. The CDR3 coding sequence is TGTGCCAGCAGCGCCGAAGGAGATACGCAGTATTTT. The whole variable domain, remainder taken from reference TRBV5-6 and TRBJ2-3, is DAGVTQSPTHLIKTRGQQVTLRCSPKSGHDTVSWYQQALGQGPQFIFQYYEEEERQRGNFPDRFSGHQFPNYSSELNVNALLLGDSALYLCASSAEGDTQYFGPGTRLTVL.

In this sample, this clone turned up a few times. V gene TRBV9 combines with J gene TRBJ2-5; D is tentatively TRBD1 or TRBD2 (5 bases each). Germline V gene sequence: CDR1 SGDLS, CDR2 YYNGEE. The CDR3 totals 14 residues. With 0 bases removed from V and 1 base from J, the gap between germline ends came to 7 bases. The CDR3 region has the DNA TGTGCCAGCAGCGTAGGGGACGTCCAAGAGACCCAGTACTTC. Translating gives CASSVGDVQETQYF.

This chain joins TRBV25-1 and TRBJ2-5; D not resolved. Deletions cut 9 bases from V and 6 bases from J, with 29 bases between. CDR3 length equals 17 residues. Looked up from germline, CDR1 is MGHDK and CDR2 is SYGVNS. This CDR3 is CASLPTSDVGNVKTQYF. Here the CDR3 DNA reads TGTGCCAGTCTTCCTACTTCGGACGTGGGGAATGTGAAGACCCAGTACTTC.

The chain links TRBV9 to TRBJ2-7; possible D gene TRBD2, 6 bases. Germline V gives CDR1 SGDLS, CDR2 YYNGEE. V shed 0 bases and J shed 5 bases, with 15 bases lying between them. CDR3 length: 15 residues. CDR3 coding DNA: TGTGCCAGCAGCGTAGGAGGAGGGACGACACACGAGCAGTACTTC. Amino acid sequence: CASSVGGGTTHEQYF.

The chain carries TRBV2 and TRBJ1-1; D not resolved. Trimming pared 4 bases from V and 5 bases from J, leaving 2 bases between. CDR1 SNHLY and CDR2 FYNNEI come from the germline V gene. CDR3 length equals 10 residues. Written as DNA, the CDR3 is TGTGCCAGCAGTGGGACTGAAGCTTTCTTT. It encodes CASSGTEAFF.

This clone was counted a single time. This chain links TRBV2 with TRBJ2-7; D is perhaps TRBD1 or TRBD2 (6 bases each). The CDR3 length is 15 residues. The V end was cut by 4 bases, the J end by 2 bases, with 15 bases between. From germline, CDR1 is SNHLY and CDR2 FYNNEI. DNA of the CDR3: TGTGCCAGCAGTGGTCTCGAGAGGGGGGCCTACGAGCAGTACTTC. Its translation: CASSGLERGAYEQYF.

This clone was seen a single time. The chain combines TRBV9 with TRBJ1-2; TRBD1 agrees at 8 bases. Germline loops: CDR1 SGDLS, CDR2 YYNGEE. This CDR3 is built from 15 residues. Trimming cost V 0 bases and J 4 bases; bases outside gene matches: 5. This CDR3 reads CASSVGQGTVYGYTF. The CDR3 DNA reads TGTGCCAGCAGCGTAGGACAGGGGACTGTCTATGGCTACACCTTC.

This chain links TRBV30 with TRBJ1-1; D is unclear. V lost 3 bases and J 7 bases, leaving 9 bases between the germline ends. CDR3 length: 11 amino acids. Per the germline V gene, CDR1 is GTSNPN and CDR2 is SVGIG (reference sequence). The CDR3 region has the DNA TGTGCCTGGAGGAAGACTTATGAAGCTTTCTTT. It translates to CAWRKTYEAFF.

The chain carries TRBV30 and TRBJ2-1; D gene ambiguous. The CDR3 is 12 residues long. V lost 7 bases to trimming and J lost 2 bases, with 9 bases between them. Germline assignment: CDR1 GTSNPN and CDR2 SVGIG (reference sequence). The CDR3 reads CAFRFPYNEQFF. The CDR3 DNA follows: TGTGCCTTCCGGTTCCCCTACAATGAGCAGTTCTTC.

V gene TRBV30 combines with J gene TRBJ1-1; D remains unclear. Per germline, CDR1 GTSNPN and CDR2 SVGIG (reference sequence). V lost 2 bases, J lost 5 bases, and 12 bases lay in between. This CDR3 spans 13 amino acids. The CDR3, as DNA: TGTGCCTGGAGTACCATGGCCGGTACTGAAGCTTTCTTT. Translated: CAWSTMAGTEAFF.

This clone was counted a few times. The same CDR3 can be traced to other DNA sequences in this sample. The chain recombines TRBV4-3 with TRBJ1-5, with D tentatively TRBD1 (6 bases). The CDR3 runs 15 residues. Per the germline V gene, CDR1 is LGHNA and CDR2 is YSLEER. V gave up 0 bases and J gave up 4 bases, with 10 bases separating them. The CDR3 bases are TGCGCCAGCAGCCAAGATTGGGGGGCGAATCAGCCCCAGCATTTT. Protein: CASSQDWGANQPQHF.

The chain uses TRBV30 and TRBJ2-2; a weak D match, TRBD1 (5 bases). Germline CDR1 reads GTSNPN; CDR2 reads SVGIG (reference sequence). The CDR3 extends over 15 amino acids. Between the trimmed V and J ends, which lost 7 bases and 0 bases, there was a span of 15 bases. The CDR3 protein is CAYTPDISNTGELFF. The CDR3 bases are TGTGCCTACACACCGGACATTTCGAACACCGGGGAGCTGTTTTTT.

V is TRBV4-1 and J is TRBJ2-6; D is uncertain. This CDR3 has 14 amino acids. V was cut by 5 bases and J by 1 base, with 6 bases left in between. The germline gives CDR1 MGHRA, CDR2 YSYEKL. The CDR3 protein is CASSYGSGANVLTF. CDR3 DNA: TGCGCCAGCAGCTATGGGTCTGGGGCCAACGTCCTGACTTTC.

J is TRBJ2-1 and V is TRBV10-3; no firm D call. Germline CDR1 and CDR2: ENHRY and SYGVKD. V dropped 3 bases and J dropped 5 bases, with 11 bases sitting between them. CDR3 size: 14 residues. CDR3 coding DNA: TGTGCCATCAGTGAAAGTAAGCCAGACAATGAGCAGTTCTTC. This sequence encodes CAISESKPDNEQFF.

The chain carries TRBV30 and TRBJ1-1; 7 nucleotides match TRBD1. Per germline, CDR1 GTSNPN and CDR2 SVGIG (reference sequence). J lost 0 bases, V lost 7 bases, and 5 bases had no gene match. The CDR3 length is 13 residues. CDR3 sequence reads: CAFGQDMNTEAFF. The CDR3 coding sequence is TGTGCCTTTGGACAGGATATGAACACTGAAGCTTTCTTT.

The V gene is TRBV23-1, the J gene TRBJ1-1; 10 bases map to TRBD1. TRBV23-1 is flagged as an ORF with uncertain function. V lost 3 bases and J lost 3; bases outside the gene matches: 10. This CDR3 comprises 17 residues. The CDR3 DNA reads TGCGCCAGCAGTCAGTCCCCTCCAGGGACAGGGGACACTGAAGCTTTCTTT. Its translation is CASSQSPPGTGDTEAFF.

The chain joins TRBV29-1 to TRBJ2-5, with TRBD2 as a possible D gene (6 bases). Germline CDR1 and CDR2: SQVTM and ANQGSEA. This CDR3 spans 15 amino acids. V was clipped by 4 bases and J by 0 bases, with 15 bases between them. The CDR3, as DNA: TGCAGCGTTGGGACCCGGGGAGGAGACCAAGAGACCCAGTACTTC. Protein sequence: CSVGTRGGDQETQYF. The full variable domain, in which reference TRBV29-1 and TRBJ2-5 provide the parts outside the CDR3, is SAVISQKPSRDICQRGTSLTIQCQVDSQVTMMFWYRQQPGQSLTLIATANQGSEATYESGFVIDKFPISRPNLTFSTLTVSNMSPEDSSIYLCSVGTRGGDQETQYFGPGTRLLVL.

The chain uses TRBV11-2 and TRBJ1-6; D uncertain. The CDR3 spans 13 residues. The V end lost 0 bases, the J end lost 8 bases, and 5 bases lay between the germline ends. The V gene's germline CDR1 is SGHAT and CDR2 FQNNGV. The CDR3 DNA reads TGTGCCAGCAGCTTAGATCGGGATTCACCCCTCCACTTT. Translation gives CASSLDRDSPLHF.

Details on this clone: Other DNA variants within this sample encode the same CDR3. The chain is built from TRBV9 and TRBJ2-1; no definite D call. CDR3 length: 15 amino acids. The germline V gene has CDR1 SGDLS and CDR2 YYNGEE. V shed 0 bases and J shed 0 bases, with 7 bases lying between them. This chain's CDR3 is CASSVDLSSYNEQFF. In DNA form, the CDR3 reads TGTGCCAGCAGCGTAGATCTCAGCTCCTACAATGAGCAGTTCTTC.

This clone was seen a handful of times. V usage is TRBV2 and J usage is TRBJ1-2, with TRBD1 matching 7 bases. The length of the CDR3 is 13 residues. Trimming at V came to 6 bases and at J to 0 bases, leaving 1 base not matched to a gene. Germline V gene sequence: CDR1 SNHLY, CDR2 FYNNEI. Here the CDR3 DNA reads TGTGCCAGCAGCGGACAGGCTAACTATGGCTACACCTTC. It translates to CASSGQANYGYTF.

V gene TRBV27 combines with J gene TRBJ2-7; 7 nucleotides agree with TRBD1. The CDR3 is 17 residues long. V trimming: 5 bases; J trimming: 5 bases; junction bases outside the gene matches: 18. Germline assignment: CDR1 MNHEY and CDR2 SMNVEV (reference sequence). CDR3 in DNA: TGTGCCAGCAGTCAATTACAGGGGCAGGGTGTTAAGGACGAGCAGTACTTC. Protein sequence: CASSQLQGQGVKDEQYF.

This clone has more than one count but fewer than ten. The rearrangement uses TRBV29-1 and TRBJ2-2; D not resolved. V lost 4 bases to trimming and J lost 6 bases, with 3 bases between them. The CDR3 covers 10 residues. Germline-derived CDR1 and CDR2 are SQVTM and ANQGSEA. Written as DNA, the CDR3 is TGCAGCGTTGGGGCCGGGGAGCTGTTTTTT. The encoded protein is CSVGAGELFF.